This is a list of T cell receptor beta chains from one sample in a study of cytomegalovirus exposure and HLA in healthy donors. Some clones are missing from TCRdb's copy, which holds only in-frame ones; the method was immunoSEQ multiplex PCR. This table has approximately 120,000 clones, about 84% appearing once. Material: PBMCs. These receptors came from a man aged 40-49 years in good health and CMV-seronegative. The CDR3 runs from the conserved cysteine through the conserved F or W. Fields, in order: D gene, J gene, V gene, clone size, CDR3 protein, CDR3 DNA. The D gene is left open where the match is weak. Rows may omit the clone size; those that give it use once, few, many or a size class.

NA TRBJ2-5 TRBV10-3 NA CATGLKETQYF TGTGCCACCGGACTAAAAGAGACCCAGTACTTC
TRBD2 TRBJ2-1 TRBV15 NA CATQALAGGLAYNEQFF TGTGCCACCCAAGCACTAGCGGGGGGTCTAGCCTACAATGAGCAGTTCTTC
TRBD1 TRBJ1-2 TRBV19 few CASSIDEDRGGNYGYTF TGTGCCAGTAGTATAGACGAAGACAGGGGTGGCAACTATGGCTACACCTTC
NA TRBJ2-1 TRBV7-8 few CASSLAQGPQFNEQFF TGTGCCAGCAGCTTAGCGCAGGGTCCCCAGTTCAATGAGCAGTTCTTC
TRBD2 TRBJ2-2 TRBV30 NA CAWTGGGELFF TGTGCCTGGACGGGGGGCGGGGAGCTGTTTTTT
NA TRBJ2-1 TRBV7-3 NA CASSLTRDNEQFF TGTGCCAGCAGCCTAACGAGGGACAATGAGCAGTTCTTC
NA TRBJ1-6 TRBV7-6 NA CASSFGPDTSPLHF TGTGCCAGCAGCTTCGGCCCTGACACTTCACCCCTCCACTTT
NA TRBJ2-1 TRBV23-1 NA CATRAYNEQFF TGCGCCACTAGAGCATACAATGAGCAGTTCTTC
NA TRBJ2-5 TRBV9 NA CASSVGQQETQYF TGTGCCAGCAGCGTAGGACAGCAAGAGACCCAGTACTTC
TRBD2 TRBJ2-5 TRBV11-2 NA CASSPMTSGGAVETQYF TGTGCCAGCAGCCCTATGACTAGCGGGGGGGCAGTAGAGACCCAGTACTTC
NA TRBJ1-3 TRBV9 NA CASSAGTAGNTIYF TGTGCCAGCAGCGCCGGGACTGCTGGAAACACCATATATTTT
TRBD1 TRBJ1-2 TRBV7-2 NA CASSRGQGFYGYTF TGTGCCAGCAGCCGTGGACAGGGGTTCTATGGCTACACCTTC
TRBD1 TRBJ2-7 TRBV7-2 NA CASSSTGGAYEQYF TGTGCCAGCAGCAGTACAGGGGGAGCCTACGAGCAGTACTTC
TRBD2 TRBJ2-3 TRBV9 NA CASTDVAGSDTQYF TGTGCCAGCACCGACGTAGCGGGGTCAGATACGCAGTATTTT
TRBD2 TRBJ2-2 TRBV4-2 NA CASSAVTGGQDTGELFF TGTGCCAGCAGCGCAGTGACGGGGGGGCAGGACACCGGGGAGCTGTTTTTT
TRBD1 TRBJ1-6 TRBV7-6 NA CASSPRAGTGYNSPLHF TGTGCCAGCAGCCCTAGGGCCGGGACAGGGTACAATTCACCCCTCCACTTT
NA TRBJ1-2 TRBV28 NA CASSDHEGLYGYTF TGTGCCAGCAGCGACCACGAGGGACTCTATGGCTACACCTTC
TRBD1 TRBJ2-7 TRBV4-3 NA CASSQWTGQEQYF TGCGCCAGCAGCCAATGGACAGGGCAAGAGCAGTACTTC
NA TRBJ1-3 TRBV10-3 NA CATGQQGNTIYF TGTGCCACCGGACAGCAGGGAAACACCATATATTTT
TRBD1 TRBJ2-3 TRBV7-3 NA CASSLTPRTGGHF TGTGCCAGCAGCTTAACCCCGAGGACAGGGGGCCATTTT
NA TRBJ1-1 TRBV7-3 once CASSITVNTEAFF TGTGCCAGCAGCATTACAGTGAACACTGAAGCTTTCTTT
NA TRBJ1-2 TRBV7-9 once CASSLVQGSAGYTF TGTGCCAGCAGCTTAGTTCAGGGTTCGGCTGGCTACACCTTC
TRBD1 TRBJ2-7 TRBV5-1 NA CASGRDSNSYEQYF TGCGCCAGCGGACGGGACAGCAACTCCTACGAGCAGTACTTC
NA TRBJ2-2 TRBV19 NA CASSYSGWGTGELFF TGTGCCAGTAGTTACAGCGGCTGGGGCACCGGGGAGCTGTTTTTT
NA TRBJ2-3 TRBV6-1 NA CASSDSDTQYF TGTGCCAGCAGTGACTCAGATACGCAGTATTTT
NA TRBJ1-2 TRBV6-1 once CASSAGLDSGYGYTF TGTGCCAGCAGTGCCGGGCTGGACTCGGGCTATGGCTACACCTTC
NA TRBJ1-1 TRBV5-4 NA CAISLGQGNTEAFF TGTGCCATTTCCTTGGGGCAGGGGAACACTGAAGCTTTCTTT
NA TRBJ1-2 TRBV4-3 NA CASSQRQGSSYVYTF TGCGCCAGCAGCCAACGTCAGGGGTCGTCGTATGTCTACACCTTC
NA TRBJ2-3 TRBV9 NA CASSFSGSSTDTQYF TGTGCCAGCAGCTTTAGCGGTAGTAGCACAGATACGCAGTATTTT
NA TRBJ2-2 TRBV2 NA CASSGSRGPGELFF TGTGCCAGCAGTGGTAGCCGAGGCCCCGGGGAGCTGTTTTTT
NA TRBJ1-2 TRBV5-6 once CASIPQAGLYGYTF TGTGCCAGCATTCCACAGGCGGGACTCTATGGCTACACCTTC
NA TRBJ2-1 TRBV30 NA CAWAPDSINEQFF TGTGCCTGGGCTCCGGACAGTATCAATGAGCAGTTCTTC
NA TRBJ1-1 TRBV9 NA CASRGLETEAFF TGTGCCAGCAGGGGGCTAGAAACTGAAGCTTTCTTT
NA TRBJ2-1 TRBV4-1 NA CASSLTGIEQFF TGCGCCAGCAGCCTAACAGGGATTGAGCAGTTCTTC
TRBD2 TRBJ2-1 TRBV4-3 NA CASSQDRGTSYYNEQFF TGCGCCAGCAGCCAAGATCGTGGGACTAGCTACTACAATGAGCAGTTCTTC
TRBD1 TRBJ1-2 TRBV5-1 few CATRTGSSGVYTF TGCGCCACCCGGACAGGGTCATCGGGTGTCTACACCTTC
TRBD1 TRBJ1-1 TRBV25-1 NA CASSVPGDREAFF TGTGCCAGCAGTGTCCCGGGGGACAGAGAAGCTTTCTTT
TRBD1 TRBJ2-1 TRBV15 once CATSRSGQGAYNEQFF TGTGCCACCAGCAGATCTGGACAGGGGGCCTACAATGAGCAGTTCTTC
NA TRBJ2-3 TRBV18 NA CASATQRADTQYF TGTGCCAGCGCCACCCAACGAGCAGATACGCAGTATTTT
NA TRBJ2-7 TRBV6-5 NA CASSYDSSYEQYF TGTGCCAGCAGTTACGACAGCTCCTACGAGCAGTACTTC
NA TRBJ1-5 TRBV27 NA CASSSGVGWPQHF TGTGCCAGCAGTTCAGGGGTGGGCTGGCCCCAGCATTTT
TRBD1 TRBJ1-1 TRBV11-1 once CASSLALEPGQSAFF TGTGCCAGCAGCTTAGCCCTCGAACCGGGACAGTCGGCTTTCTTT
TRBD1 TRBJ1-5 TRBV15 few CATSKPGQGALNNQPQHF TGTGCCACCAGCAAACCGGGACAGGGGGCGTTGAACAATCAGCCCCAGCATTTT
NA TRBJ2-1 TRBV11-3 once CASSLPGDEQFF TGTGCCAGCAGCTTACCAGGGGATGAGCAGTTCTTC
TRBD1 TRBJ1-5 TRBV18 NA CASSPGTGDQPQHF TGTGCCAGCTCTCCTGGGACAGGGGACCAGCCCCAGCATTTT
TRBD2 TRBJ2-5 TRBV11-2 NA CASSSAGEQYF TGTGCCAGCAGCTCTGCGGGGGAGCAGTACTTC
TRBD2 TRBJ2-7 TRBV7-6 NA CASSLLAGLGEQYF TGTGCCAGCAGCTTACTAGCGGGGCTCGGCGAGCAGTACTTC
NA TRBJ1-6 TRBV9 NA CASSVDQGRSPLHF TGTGCCAGCAGCGTAGACCAGGGTCGATCACCCCTCCACTTT
NA TRBJ2-6 TRBV5-5 NA CASSLVYWGANVLTF TGTGCCAGCAGCTTGGTATACTGGGGGGCCAACGTCCTGACTTTC
NA TRBJ2-7 TRBV29-1 NA CSVRAPSSYEQYF TGCAGCGTGCGGGCCCCAAGCTCCTACGAGCAGTACTTC
NA TRBJ2-7 TRBV9 NA CASSVGARTNYEQYF TGTGCCAGCAGCGTTGGGGCCAGAACTAACTACGAGCAGTACTTC
NA TRBJ1-3 TRBV28 once CASTPGGRTAGNTIYF TGTGCCAGCACCCCCGGGGGGCGTACGGCTGGAAACACCATATATTTT
TRBD1 TRBJ2-7 TRBV5-4 NA CASSADRGYEQYF TGTGCCAGCAGCGCGGACAGGGGCTACGAGCAGTACTTC